This TCR beta chain was identified in a study of radiotherapy plus CTLA-4 blockade in lung cancer. Study-level findings and limits: In blood, after radiotherapy plus ipilimumab, tumor-derived TCR clones expanded.

Clones were read by immunoSEQ multiplex PCR, and TCRdb kept only the in-frame ones, dropping some. The sample contains tens of thousands of clones, 70% to 85% of which appear only once. This CDR3 is 16 amino acids long. Germline V lookup: CDR1 MNHEY, CDR2 SMNVEV (reference sequence). V shed 4 bases, J shed 2 bases, and the junction held 7 bases outside the gene matches. As regards this clone: What it binds is unknown.

The chain recombines TRBV27 with TRBJ1-3; TRBD1 aligns across 8 bases. The origin of this receptor is a human donor with non-small cell lung cancer who had a complete response to radiotherapy plus ipilimumab. The sample was peripheral blood, taken from a patient treated with radiotherapy plus ipilimumab. CDR3 amino acids: CASSSRDRGPGNTIYF. The DNA of the CDR3 is TGTGCCAGCAGTTCGAGAGACAGGGGCCCTGGAAACACCATATATTTT.